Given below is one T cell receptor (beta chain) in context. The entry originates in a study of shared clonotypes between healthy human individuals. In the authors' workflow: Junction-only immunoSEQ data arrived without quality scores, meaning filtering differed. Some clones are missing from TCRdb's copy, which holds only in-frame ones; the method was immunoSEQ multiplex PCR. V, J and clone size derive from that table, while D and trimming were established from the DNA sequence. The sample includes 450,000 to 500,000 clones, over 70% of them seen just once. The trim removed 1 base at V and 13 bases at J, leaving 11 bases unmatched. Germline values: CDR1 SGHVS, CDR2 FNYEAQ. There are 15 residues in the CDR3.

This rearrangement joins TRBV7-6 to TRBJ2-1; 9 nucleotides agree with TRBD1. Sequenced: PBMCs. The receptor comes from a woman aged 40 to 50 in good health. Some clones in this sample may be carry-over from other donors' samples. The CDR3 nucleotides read TGTGCCAGCAGCTTAGGGCAAGGGTGGGGACAGGGTCAGTTCTTC. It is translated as CASSLGQGWGQGQFF.